This TCR beta chain is from a study of cytomegalovirus exposure and HLA in healthy donors. The CDR3 totals 14 residues. Germline lookup yields CDR1 SGHRS and CDR2 YFSETQ. The trim removed 3 bases at V and 4 bases at J, leaving 3 bases unmatched. 60 Vbeta and 13 Jbeta primers were used in PCR. Profiled with immunoSEQ multiplex PCR; TCRdb holds only in-frame clones, not every one. This sample has fewer than 100,000 clones, with approximately 72% found just once. V usage is TRBV5-1 and J usage is TRBJ2-7; the match to TRBD1 covers 11 bases. The TCR sequence derives from a man between 35 and 55 years old in good health and CMV-seropositive. What was sequenced was PBMCs. The CDR3 is CASSWGTGGYEQYF. The CDR3 DNA reads TGCGCCAGCAGCTGGGGGACAGGGGGGTACGAGCAGTACTTC.